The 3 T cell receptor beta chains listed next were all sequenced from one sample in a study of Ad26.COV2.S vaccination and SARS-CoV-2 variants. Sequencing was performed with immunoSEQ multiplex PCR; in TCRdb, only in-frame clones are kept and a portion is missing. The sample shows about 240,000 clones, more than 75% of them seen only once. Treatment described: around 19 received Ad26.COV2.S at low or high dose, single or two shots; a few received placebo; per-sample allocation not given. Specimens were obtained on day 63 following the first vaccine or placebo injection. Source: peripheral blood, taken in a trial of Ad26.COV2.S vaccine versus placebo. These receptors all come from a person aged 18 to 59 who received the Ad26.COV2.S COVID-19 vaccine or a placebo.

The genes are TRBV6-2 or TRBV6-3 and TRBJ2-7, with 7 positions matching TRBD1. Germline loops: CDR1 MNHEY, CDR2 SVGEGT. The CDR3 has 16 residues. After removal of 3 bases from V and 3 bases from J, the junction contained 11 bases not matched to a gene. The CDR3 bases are TGTGCCAGCAGTTATGGGGCGACAGGGCCAGGCTACGAGCAGTACTTC. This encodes CASSYGATGPGYEQYF.

Here the CDR3 DNA reads TGTGCCAGCAGCCAAAACCCACAGGGGATGAGGGGTAGAAACACCATATATTTT. Amino acids: CASSQNPQGMRGRNTIYF. The chain joins TRBV3-1 (or the pseudogene TRBV3-2) to TRBJ1-3; TRBD1 aligns across 7 bases. The CDR3 is 18 amino acids. CDR1 and CDR2 from the germline V gene are LGHDT and YNNKEL (reference sequence). V shed 2 bases, J shed 5 bases, and the junction held 15 bases outside the gene matches.

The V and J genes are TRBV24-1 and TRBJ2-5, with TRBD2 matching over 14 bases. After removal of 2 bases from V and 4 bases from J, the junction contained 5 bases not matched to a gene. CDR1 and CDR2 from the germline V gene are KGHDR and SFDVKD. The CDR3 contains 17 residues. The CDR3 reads CATSDWGTSGGGETQYF. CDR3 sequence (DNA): TGTGCCACCAGTGATTGGGGGACTAGCGGGGGTGGAGAGACCCAGTACTTC.